The source of this TCR beta chain is a study of blood T cell repertoires in COVID-19. Turning to the study itself: The origin of the acute and convalescent COVID-19 samples was the United States, Italy and Spain. PBMCs, B-cell-depleted T cells, or T cells were the source of the cDNA or gDNA that made up the material.

Original methodology: Estimation of nucleated cell counts was performed using reference gene primer amplification. Assay used: immunoSEQ multiplex PCR; TCRdb lists only in-frame clones, some missing. V, J and clone size derive from that table, while D and trimming were established from the DNA sequence. The data show roughly 50,000 clones, roughly 84% seen once. V dropped 2 bases and J dropped 2 bases, with 9 bases sitting between them. Germline loops: CDR1 KGHSH, CDR2 LQKENI. The CDR3 length is 14 residues. J is TRBJ1-1 and V is TRBV18; D call uncertain. The sequenced sample consisted of peripheral blood. This TCR derives from a man aged 65 to 79 with active COVID-19. CDR3 in amino acids: CASSPAGSNTEAFF. The CDR3 DNA sequence: TGTGCCAGCTCACCAGCGGGGTCCAACACTGAAGCTTTCTTT.